A selection of T cell receptor beta chains follows, all from one sample in a study of control samples from healthy donors and cancer patients. Data came from immunoSEQ multiplex PCR; TCRdb stores just in-frame clones and leaves some out. The repertoire holds about 120,000 clones, with 85% to 95% as singletons. The sample consisted of PBMCs. These TCRs come from a man at least 80 years old with head and neck cancer. Both conserved end residues are part of each CDR3. D genes are given only for firm matches. Clone size is given for some rows only: seen once, a few or many times, or a class if the clone is expanded.

size: NA; J: TRBJ2-3; D: NA; V: TRBV19; DNA: TGTGCCAGTAAGACGGGACTCCTTAGCACAGATACGCAGTATTTT; CDR3: CASKTGLLSTDTQYF
size: NA; J: TRBJ1-5; D: NA; V: TRBV3-1/TRBV3-2; DNA: TGTGCCAGCAGCCAACGATCGGGGAGCAATCAGCCCCAGCATTTT; CDR3: CASSQRSGSNQPQHF
size: NA; J: TRBJ2-7; D: TRBD2; V: TRBV18; DNA: TGTGCCAGCTCACTATACACTAGCGGAAATACCTACGAGCAGTACTTC; CDR3: CASSLYTSGNTYEQYF
size: NA; J: TRBJ1-3; D: NA; V: TRBV10-3; DNA: TGTGCCATCAGTGAGCCCGGTATCTCTGGAAACACCATATATTTT; CDR3: CAISEPGISGNTIYF
size: NA; J: TRBJ2-7; D: TRBD1; V: TRBV19; DNA: TGTGCCAGTAGTATCGGACAGGGATGGTCCTACGAGCAGTACTTC; CDR3: CASSIGQGWSYEQYF
size: NA; J: TRBJ2-5; D: NA; V: TRBV7-9; DNA: TGTGCCAGTAACGACGTAGGATCAGCAGAGACCCAGTACTTC; CDR3: CASNDVGSAETQYF
size: NA; J: TRBJ2-1; D: NA; V: TRBV12-3/TRBV12-4; DNA: TGTGCCAGCAGTCCAAATCTAGGCAATGAGCAGTTCTTC; CDR3: CASSPNLGNEQFF
size: NA; J: TRBJ2-1; D: NA; V: TRBV5-1; DNA: TGCGCCAGCACCCCTAGTGGGCGCGCGGTCTACAATGAGCAGTTCTTC; CDR3: CASTPSGRAVYNEQFF
size: few; J: TRBJ1-2; D: NA; V: TRBV5-1; DNA: TGCGCCAGCAGCTTGGCACAGGAATCTGGCTACACCTTC; CDR3: CASSLAQESGYTF
size: few; J: TRBJ1-1; D: NA; V: TRBV6-2/TRBV6-3; DNA: TGTGCCAGCAGTAACGGACCTGACACTGAAGCTTTCTTT; CDR3: CASSNGPDTEAFF
size: NA; J: TRBJ1-1; D: NA; V: TRBV5-1; DNA: TGCGCCAGCAGCTTGAGGGGCGGGGGGCGAGAAGCTTTCTTT; CDR3: CASSLRGGGREAFF
size: NA; J: TRBJ2-7; D: NA; V: TRBV7-9; DNA: TGTGCCAGCAGCCTAGGCGGTGGCCAGGGGTCCGAGCAGTACTTC; CDR3: CASSLGGGQGSEQYF
size: NA; J: TRBJ2-7; D: NA; V: TRBV27; DNA: TGTGCCAGCAGTTTTCAGGGATCCTACGAGCAGTACTTC; CDR3: CASSFQGSYEQYF
size: NA; J: TRBJ1-2; D: TRBD1; V: TRBV5-8; DNA: TGTGCCAGCAGATTCGGGACAGGGAATGGCTACACCTTC; CDR3: CASRFGTGNGYTF
size: NA; J: TRBJ1-2; D: NA; V: TRBV6-5; DNA: TGTGCCAGCAGTTATTGGCCAAAACTGAGCTCCTATGGCTACACCTTC; CDR3: CASSYWPKLSSYGYTF
size: NA; J: TRBJ2-7; D: NA; V: TRBV7-9; DNA: TGTGCCAGCAGCCCGGGCGGGACCTACGAGCAGTACTTC; CDR3: CASSPGGTYEQYF
size: NA; J: TRBJ2-7; D: NA; V: TRBV5-4; DNA: TGTGCCAGCAGCTCCGGGACGTCGCTTTACGAGCAGTACTTC; CDR3: CASSSGTSLYEQYF
size: NA; J: TRBJ2-1; D: TRBD2; V: TRBV6-7; DNA: TGTGCCAGCAGTTACGAGTTAGCGGGCCTCGGTGAGCAGTTCTTC; CDR3: CASSYELAGLGEQFF
size: NA; J: TRBJ1-1; D: NA; V: TRBV3-1/TRBV3-2; DNA: TGTGCCAGCAGGGACACAGGGACTGAAGCTTTCTTT; CDR3: CASRDTGTEAFF
size: NA; J: TRBJ1-2; D: NA; V: TRBV6-1; DNA: TGTGCCAGCAGTGAAGGGCGGGCTTTCTATGGCTACACCTTC; CDR3: CASSEGRAFYGYTF
size: NA; J: TRBJ2-7; D: NA; V: TRBV3-1/TRBV3-2; DNA: TGTGCCAGCAGCCAAGTCGGCAGGGCCGACGAGCAGTACTTC; CDR3: CASSQVGRADEQYF
size: NA; J: TRBJ2-7; D: NA; V: TRBV18; DNA: TGTGCCAGCTCACAGGGGGGTTCAGCCCAGGCGGGGGAGCAGTACTTC; CDR3: CASSQGGSAQAGEQYF
size: NA; J: TRBJ2-1; D: TRBD2; V: TRBV5-8; DNA: TGTGCCAGCACCGTTGGTAGCGGGCAAAGAGGTAATGAGCAGTTCTTC; CDR3: CASTVGSGQRGNEQFF
size: NA; J: TRBJ1-2; D: NA; V: TRBV29-1; DNA: TGCAGCGTTGCCTGGCTACGCGGTGGCTACACCTTC; CDR3: CSVAWLRGGYTF
size: NA; J: TRBJ1-2; D: NA; V: TRBV6-6; DNA: TGTGCCAGGTCACAGGGCCCTAACTATGGCTACACCTTC; CDR3: CARSQGPNYGYTF
size: NA; J: TRBJ1-2; D: NA; V: TRBV19; DNA: TGTGCCAGGACTTCCGGGACGAGGGGCTACACCTTC; CDR3: CARTSGTRGYTF
size: NA; J: TRBJ2-7; D: TRBD1; V: TRBV19; DNA: TGTGCCAGTAGTATGACAGGGGGCGGGTACGAGCAGTACTTC; CDR3: CASSMTGGGYEQYF
size: NA; J: TRBJ2-5; D: TRBD2; V: TRBV2; DNA: TGTGCCAGCAGTGCAAGGGAGGGTGAGACCCAGTACTTC; CDR3: CASSAREGETQYF
size: NA; J: TRBJ1-6; D: NA; V: TRBV6-5; DNA: TGTGCCAGCAGACGACAGGAAAATTCACCCCTCCACTTT; CDR3: CASRRQENSPLHF
size: NA; J: TRBJ2-7; D: TRBD2; V: TRBV10-2; DNA: TGCGCCAGCAGACTAGCGGGGGGCCAAACCTCCGAGCAGTACTTC; CDR3: CASRLAGGQTSEQYF
size: once; J: TRBJ2-1; D: TRBD2; V: TRBV5-1; DNA: TGCGCCAGCAGCTTGGGACTAGCGGTTTTTAATGAGCAGTTCTTC; CDR3: CASSLGLAVFNEQFF
size: NA; J: TRBJ2-7; D: NA; V: TRBV30; DNA: TGTGCCTGGAGTGTACGTCGGCGTTACTACGAGCAGTACTTC; CDR3: CAWSVRRRYYEQYF
size: NA; J: TRBJ1-1; D: NA; V: TRBV7-2; DNA: TGTGCCAGCACCTCTGTAGGGGGAGGCACTGAAGCTTTCTTT; CDR3: CASTSVGGGTEAFF
size: NA; J: TRBJ1-1; D: NA; V: TRBV7-9; DNA: TGTGCCAGCAGCTTACCCAACCTCAACACTGAAGCTTTCTTT; CDR3: CASSLPNLNTEAFF
size: NA; J: TRBJ2-6; D: TRBD1; V: TRBV5-3; DNA: TGTGCCAGAAGCTCGGTCCCCATGCACAGGGGGCGATACCCAAATTTCTCTGGGGCCAACGTCCTGACTTTC; CDR3: CARSSVPMHRGRYPNFSGANVLTF
size: NA; J: TRBJ2-7; D: NA; V: TRBV15; DNA: TGTGCCACCAGCAGAGATGGCAGGGACGAGCAGTACTTC; CDR3: CATSRDGRDEQYF
size: NA; J: TRBJ2-5; D: NA; V: TRBV5-4; DNA: TGTGCCAGCAGCTTGGCCCGGAGGCGAACCCAGTACTTC; CDR3: CASSLARRRTQYF
size: NA; J: TRBJ1-1; D: TRBD1; V: TRBV11-2; DNA: TGTGCCAGCAGCCCAAGGACAGGGGAGATTTGGAACACTGAAGCTTTCTTT; CDR3: CASSPRTGEIWNTEAFF
size: NA; J: TRBJ2-5; D: TRBD2; V: TRBV19; DNA: TGTGCCAGTAGTAAGGCGGGAGAGAGGCTCGGGACCCAGTACTTC; CDR3: CASSKAGERLGTQYF
size: NA; J: TRBJ2-1; D: TRBD1; V: TRBV24-1; DNA: TGTGCCACCAGTGATTCAAAGGGGGCGCCCCGCTACAATGAGCAGTTCTTC; CDR3: CATSDSKGAPRYNEQFF
size: NA; J: TRBJ2-7; D: NA; V: TRBV24-1; DNA: TGTGCCACCAGTGATTTGGTTAGGCAGTACTTC; CDR3: CATSDLVRQYF
size: NA; J: TRBJ1-2; D: NA; V: TRBV29-1; DNA: TGCAGCGTGGGATCCGACAGGCTTGGCTACACCTTC; CDR3: CSVGSDRLGYTF
size: NA; J: TRBJ2-1; D: NA; V: TRBV7-2; DNA: TGTGCCAGCAGTTCTACCTCTCTAGGTGAGCAGTTCTTC; CDR3: CASSSTSLGEQFF